This T cell receptor beta chain is from a study of blood T cell repertoires in COVID-19. Study overall: Acute-phase and convalescent COVID-19 samples originated in the United States, Italy and Spain. Sample material is recorded as cDNA or gDNA derived from T cells, B-cell-depleted T cells, or PBMCs.

Per the study methods: By means of reference gene primer amplification, nucleated cell counts were estimated. The table came from immunoSEQ multiplex PCR; TCRdb's copy has only in-frame clones and leaves some out. V and J calls and clone size are copied from that table; D and trimming were computed from the DNA. The sample has roughly 320,000 clones, 85% to 90% seen once. Those enrolled in Seattle joined during active infection and were followed longitudinally afterward. The CDR3 extends over 15 amino acids. V trimming: 2 bases; J trimming: 4 bases; junction bases outside the gene matches: 4. CDR1 and CDR2 (germline): MNHEY, SMNVEV (reference sequence).

Sequencing input: peripheral blood. This chain links TRBV27 with TRBJ2-2; 7 nucleotides match TRBD2. The sequence came from a woman in her 30s with COVID-19, enrolled during active disease. Here the CDR3 DNA reads TGTGCCAGCAGTTTAGGCGGGGGAAGCACCGGGGAGCTGTTTTTT. Its translation is CASSLGGGSTGELFF.